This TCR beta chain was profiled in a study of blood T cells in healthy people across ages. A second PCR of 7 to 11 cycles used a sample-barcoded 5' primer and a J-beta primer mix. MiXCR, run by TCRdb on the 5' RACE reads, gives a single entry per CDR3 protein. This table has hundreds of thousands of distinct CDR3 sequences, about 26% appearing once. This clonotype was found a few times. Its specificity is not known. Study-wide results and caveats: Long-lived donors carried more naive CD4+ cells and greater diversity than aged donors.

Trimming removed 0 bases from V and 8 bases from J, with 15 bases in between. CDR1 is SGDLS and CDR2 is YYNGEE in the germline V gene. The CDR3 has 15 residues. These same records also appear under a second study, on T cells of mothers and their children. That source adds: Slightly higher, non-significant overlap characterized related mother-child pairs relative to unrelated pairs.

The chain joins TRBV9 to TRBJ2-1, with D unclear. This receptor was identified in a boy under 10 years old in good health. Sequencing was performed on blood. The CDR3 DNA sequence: TGTGCCAGCAGCGTAGGGGGATTGAATGGCTATGAGCAGTTCTTC. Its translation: CASSVGGLNGYEQFF.